This is a list of T cell receptor beta chains from one sample in a study of blood T cells in healthy people across ages. TCRdb itself ran the 5' RACE reads through MiXCR, one entry per CDR3 protein. The data show 1 million or so distinct CDR3 sequences, over 35% seen once. The sample taken for sequencing was blood. These receptors were collected from a woman aged 55-69 years in good health. Both conserved end residues are part of each CDR3. A D gene is named only where the DNA matches it firmly. Expanded clones get a size class; other rows say once, few or many, or leave the size out.

V gene	J gene	D gene	clone size	CDR3 DNA	CDR3 protein
TRBV27	TRBJ1-2	.	.	TGTGCCAGCACCCCCTCGGGGGATGTCTATGGCTACACCTTC	CASTPSGDVYGYTF
TRBV7-3	TRBJ1-1	.	.	TGTGCCAGCAGCCCGGGACCGACGAGCACTGAAGCTTTCTTT	CASSPGPTSTEAFF
TRBV12-3/TRBV12-4	TRBJ2-3	.	once	TGTGCCAGCAGTTTATACGGGACCACAGATACGCAGTATTTT	CASSLYGTTDTQYF
TRBV6-1	TRBJ2-1	.	.	TGTGCCAGCAGTGCGGGGGGCGACAGCAATGAGCAGTTCTTC	CASSAGGDSNEQFF
TRBV28	TRBJ2-7	TRBD2	.	TGTGCCAGCAGTTTCGAGGGCGGGAGGTCGAGCTACGAGCAGTACTTC	CASSFEGGRSSYEQYF
TRBV21-1	TRBJ1-2	.	few	TGTGCCAGCAGCCGGACAGCGACGATTACTAACTATGGCTACACCTTC	CASSRTATITNYGYTF
TRBV7-9	TRBJ2-4	.	.	TGTGCCAGCAGCTTAGATGGATTAGCCAAAAACATTCAGTACTTC	CASSLDGLAKNIQYF
TRBV11-1	TRBJ2-3	.	few	TGTGCCAGCAGCTTGGAGCAGGGATGGGGAGATACGCAGTATTTT	CASSLEQGWGDTQYF
TRBV7-8	TRBJ2-3	TRBD2	.	TGTGCCAGCAGCCAATACATTCCCCCCGGACTAGCGAACACAGATACGCAGTATTTT	CASSQYIPPGLANTDTQYF
TRBV15	TRBJ2-5	.	.	TGTGCCACCAGCAGAGACCGGAGCGAGACCCAGTACTTC	CATSRDRSETQYF
TRBV7-2	TRBJ2-3	TRBD1	.	TGTGCCAGCAGCTTAGGGACAGGGACCAGCACAGATACGCAGTATTTT	CASSLGTGTSTDTQYF
TRBV5-1	TRBJ2-5	.	.	TGCGCCAGCAGCCTCGGAGCCGCAACAAAGAAAGAGACCCAGTACTTC	CASSLGAATKKETQYF
TRBV3-1	TRBJ2-5	.	.	TGTGCCAGCAGCCAACGGCCGAGAGGGCCTAATGAGCAGTACTTC	CASSQRPRGPNEQYF
TRBV10-2	TRBJ1-5	.	.	TGCGCCAGCAGGGCCCAAGGTAGTCAGCCCCAGCATTTT	CASRAQGSQPQHF
TRBV7-9	TRBJ1-4	TRBD1	.	TGTGCCAGCGCAGGGGGGGCTAATGAAAAACTGTTTTTT	CASAGGANEKLFF
TRBV20-1	TRBJ2-5	TRBD2	.	TGCAGTGGGGCGGGGGAAAATTGGACCCAGTACTTC	CSGAGENWTQYF
TRBV28	TRBJ2-5	TRBD1	.	TGTGCCAGCACCGCAAGGGGGCCGAGGCGGCACAATGAGCAGTACTTC	CASTARGPRRHNEQYF
TRBV5-6	TRBJ2-1	TRBD2	few	TGTGCCAGCAGCTTGAACCCCAACTCCCCAGCGGGGGTTAGGAATGAGCAGTTCTTC	CASSLNPNSPAGVRNEQFF
TRBV27	TRBJ2-3	TRBD1	.	TGTGCCAGCAGTCTCGCGTGGGACAGGGTGCAGTATTTT	CASSLAWDRVQYF
TRBV20-1	TRBJ2-7	.	.	TGCAGCGCGGGGCAGGGCTCTTTTGGCGAGCAGTACTTC	CSAGQGSFGEQYF
TRBV20-1	TRBJ2-3	TRBD1	.	TGCAGTGCTCCCCTCAGACAGGGCGCAGATACGCAGTATTTT	CSAPLRQGADTQYF
TRBV9	TRBJ1-4	.	.	TGTGCCAGCAGCGCCCAAGACGCAACTAATGAAAAACTGTTTTTT	CASSAQDATNEKLFF
TRBV29-1	TRBJ1-1	TRBD1	few	TGCAGCGTTTCCCCGGGACAGGGAAACACTGAAGCTTTCTTT	CSVSPGQGNTEAFF
TRBV5-1	TRBJ2-3	.	many	TGCGCCAGCAGCTTGGAACTCTTCACAGATACGCAGTATTTT	CASSLELFTDTQYF
TRBV14	TRBJ2-1	.	.	TGTGCCAGCAGCCAAGGGTGGGACCCCATCTACAATGAGCAGTTCTTC	CASSQGWDPIYNEQFF
TRBV20-1	TRBJ2-1	.	many	TGCAGTGCTAGAGACCCCTCACGGGTGGAGCAGTTCTTC	CSARDPSRVEQFF
TRBV29-1	TRBJ2-7	.	.	TGCAGCGTTGAGGCGGGGCCCTACGAGCAGTACTTC	CSVEAGPYEQYF
TRBV7-8	TRBJ2-7	.	.	TGTGCCAGCAGCTTAGAGGAACAGCGGGCCCCCTACGAGCAGTACTTC	CASSLEEQRAPYEQYF
TRBV5-1	TRBJ2-3	.	.	TGCGCCAGCAGCAAAACCGGAGGCCCCACAGATACGCAGTATTTT	CASSKTGGPTDTQYF
TRBV5-6	TRBJ1-6	.	.	TGTGCCAGCAGCCAAGCCGGGACAATGAATTCACCCCTCCACTTT	CASSQAGTMNSPLHF
TRBV20-1	TRBJ1-2	.	.	TGCAGTGCTAGCGCCCCCCATTCAGTCCTCTATGGCTACACCTTC	CSASAPHSVLYGYTF
TRBV14	TRBJ2-7	TRBD1	.	TGTGCCAGCAGCCATGGACTCTTAAGGGACAGCTCCTACGAGCAGTACTTC	CASSHGLLRDSSYEQYF
TRBV5-1	TRBJ2-3	.	.	TGCGCCAGCAGCTTGGTAGGGGCGGCTAGCACAGATACGCAGTATTTT	CASSLVGAASTDTQYF
TRBV20-1	TRBJ2-1	TRBD2	.	TGCAGTGCTAGATCCCTAGCGGGACTGCCTTCCTACAATGAGCAGTTCTTC	CSARSLAGLPSYNEQFF
TRBV7-9	TRBJ2-7	TRBD2	.	TGTGCCAGCAGCGTCCTGGCGGGAGGACGGTACGAGCAGTACTTC	CASSVLAGGRYEQYF
TRBV28	TRBJ2-1	TRBD1	.	TGTGCCAGCACCCCCGAACCGGGACAGGGGACGAATGAGCAGTTCTTC	CASTPEPGQGTNEQFF
TRBV20-1	TRBJ1-1	TRBD1	few	TGCAGTGCTCTACTCCCGGGACAGGGCCCAAGAGCTTTCTTT	CSALLPGQGPRAFF
TRBV5-1	TRBJ2-7	TRBD2	.	TGCGCCAGCAGCTTAGGATCTAGCGGCCTGACCTACGAGCAGTACTTC	CASSLGSSGLTYEQYF
TRBV29-1	TRBJ2-3	TRBD2	.	TGCAGCGTTATAGCGGGACTCACAGATACGCAGTATTTT	CSVIAGLTDTQYF
TRBV19	TRBJ2-1	.	.	TGTGCCAGTAGGGGAAAAGGCTCCTACAATGAGCAGTTCTTC	CASRGKGSYNEQFF
TRBV3-1	TRBJ1-2	.	many	TGTGCCAGCAGCCCTCGGAGGGCATTTCCGGGGTCGTATGGCTACACCTTC	CASSPRRAFPGSYGYTF
TRBV9	TRBJ1-2	TRBD1	.	TGTGCCAGCAGCTATGGACAGGACTATGGCTACACCTTC	CASSYGQDYGYTF
TRBV12-3/TRBV12-4	TRBJ2-1	TRBD2	.	TGTGCCAGCAGTTTTAGAGCACTAGCGGGGTCCTCGGGTGAGCAGTTCTTC	CASSFRALAGSSGEQFF
TRBV2	TRBJ2-3	.	.	TGTGCCAGCAAGGATCATACGCAGTATTTT	CASKDHTQYF
TRBV6-2/TRBV6-3	TRBJ2-1	TRBD2	.	TGTGCCAGCAGTAACCCCCAATTGACTAGCGGGAGGTTCAATGAGCAGTTCTTC	CASSNPQLTSGRFNEQFF
TRBV7-3	TRBJ2-4	.	.	TGTGCCAGCAGCTTAATAGCAGGGGGAGGAAACAATGAGCAGTACTTC	CASSLIAGGGNNEQYF
TRBV20-1	TRBJ2-1	TRBD2	.	TGCAGTGCTAGGGAGTGGCGGGAGGCCAATGAGCAGTTCTTC	CSAREWREANEQFF
TRBV29-1	TRBJ1-2	.	few	TGCAGCGTTGAGGTTCAGAGCGAGGGAATCTATGGCTACACCTTC	CSVEVQSEGIYGYTF
TRBV3-1	TRBJ2-1	TRBD2	.	TGTGCCAGCAGCCAACCGGGACTAGCGGGAGAGCGCTCCTACAATGAGCAGTTCTTC	CASSQPGLAGERSYNEQFF
TRBV20-1	TRBJ2-7	.	.	TGCAGTGCTAGAGGGGGTGGGCACACGGCCTACTACGAGCAGTACTTC	CSARGGGHTAYYEQYF